This T cell receptor beta chain was sequenced during a study of blood T cells in healthy people across ages. Details on this clonotype: Its antigen is not known.

Healthy Caucasian individuals from Russia aged about 6 to 90 served as donors. PBMCs, at least 6 million per sample, were isolated. Study conclusions and caveats: The study could not conclusively compare naive and antigen-experienced cells, given its unsorted PBMCs.

The CDR3 has 17 residues. V was clipped by 0 bases and J by 1 base, with 14 bases between them. Germline assignment: CDR1 MNHEY and CDR2 SVGAGI. Through a sample-barcoded 5' primer and a J-beta primer mix, a second PCR was run for roughly 7 to 11 cycles. Each cDNA molecule was tagged by a template-switch adaptor that had 12 random nucleotides. MiXCR was run by TCRdb on the 5' RACE reads, yielding one entry per CDR3 protein. The top ten hold 13% of the sample, which has approximately 810,000 distinct CDR3 sequences, around 36% seen once. Sequenced input: blood. V gene TRBV6-5 combines with J gene TRBJ2-3; D could derive from TRBD1 or TRBD2 (5 bases each). The sequence came from a man younger than 35 in good health. CDR3 protein: CASSYSPRDPGTDTQYF. The CDR3 DNA sequence: TGTGCCAGCAGTTACTCCCCACGGGACCCGGGCACAGATACGCAGTATTTT.